These T cell receptor beta chains were read from a single sample in a study of cytomegalovirus exposure and HLA in healthy donors. Profiled with immunoSEQ multiplex PCR; TCRdb holds only in-frame clones, not every one. Of 45,000 to 65,000 clones listed, roughly 89% are singletons. The sample taken for sequencing was PBMCs. The receptors come from a woman between 18 and 29 years old in good health and CMV-seropositive. Both conserved end residues are part of each CDR3. D genes are given only for firm matches. Clone sizes are given selectively: once, few, many, or a class where the clone is expanded.

size	V	J	D	DNA	CDR3
-	TRBV7-3	TRBJ1-2	-	TGTGCCAGCAGCTTAACCCCCCGGGTGGGGAGAACGGGCTACACCTTC	CASSLTPRVGRTGYTF
-	TRBV6-1	TRBJ1-5	TRBD1	TGTGCCAGCAGTTTAACAGGGGAGGACAATCAGCCCCAGCATTTT	CASSLTGEDNQPQHF
-	TRBV30	TRBJ2-3	TRBD2	TGTGCCTGGGCACTAGCGGCAGATACGCAGTATTTT	CAWALAADTQYF
few	TRBV6-1	TRBJ1-5	-	TGTGCCAGCAGTGCCCTCCGTGCCGGGTTGGCGGTTCAGCCCCAGCATTTT	CASSALRAGLAVQPQHF
-	TRBV23-1	TRBJ1-5	TRBD1	TGCGCCAGCTGTAGAGCGACAGGGGATCAGCCCCAGCATTTT	CASCRATGDQPQHF
-	TRBV30	TRBJ2-5	-	TGTGCCTGGGGTAGCGGTTTGTCAGAGACCCAGTACTTC	CAWGSGLSETQYF
-	TRBV6-6	TRBJ2-7	-	TGTGCCAGCAGTTATTCCTCCACCTACTACGAGCAGTACTTC	CASSYSSTYYEQYF
once	TRBV4-1	TRBJ1-4	-	TGCGCCAGCAGCAAAGGTCACCAGGTCCACCATCCCGCTGAAAAACTGTTTTTT	CASSKGHQVHHPAEKLFF
-	TRBV15	TRBJ2-3	TRBD1	TGTGCCACCAGGATAGCCGGGACAGTGAGCACAGATACGCAGTATTTT	CATRIAGTVSTDTQYF
-	TRBV9	TRBJ2-5	-	TGTGCCAACCCCCTAGGGGGGGGAGGGGAGACCCAGTACTTC	CANPLGGGGETQYF
-	TRBV6-6	TRBJ1-1	-	TGTGCCAGCAGCGCACAGGTGGAGAGCACTGAAGCTTTCTTT	CASSAQVESTEAFF
-	TRBV30	TRBJ1-4	TRBD1	TGTGCCTGGGAGACAGGGTTGGCTCCGGGAAAACTGTTTTTT	CAWETGLAPGKLFF
-	TRBV5-8	TRBJ1-5	-	TGTGCCAGCAGCTTCGCCAGCGATAGCAATCAGCCCCAGCATTTT	CASSFASDSNQPQHF
-	TRBV27	TRBJ1-2	-	TGTGCCAGCAGAAACGGGAACTATGGCTACACCTTC	CASRNGNYGYTF
-	TRBV18	TRBJ2-7	-	TGTGCCAGCTCATCACTGCGAGTTTCCTACGAGCAGTACTTC	CASSSLRVSYEQYF
-	TRBV11-3	TRBJ2-5	-	TGTGCCAGCAGCTTCGACAGCCAAGAGACCCAGTACTTC	CASSFDSQETQYF
-	TRBV7-2	TRBJ2-1	TRBD1	TGTGCCAGCAGCTCGAGGACAGGGATCAATGAGCAGTTCTTC	CASSSRTGINEQFF
-	TRBV2	TRBJ1-2	TRBD1	TGTGCCAGCAGTGATCTCAACCGACAGGGGCATGGCTACACCTTC	CASSDLNRQGHGYTF
-	TRBV11-2	TRBJ2-6	-	TGTGCCAGCAGCCGAGGACGAGGGTCTGGGGCCAACGTCCTGACTTTC	CASSRGRGSGANVLTF
-	TRBV27	TRBJ1-2	-	TGTGCCAGCAGTCCTTGGACAGACAGATATGGCTACACCTTC	CASSPWTDRYGYTF
-	TRBV2	TRBJ2-2	TRBD2	TGTGCCAGCAGGGCCTCCGGCGGGGGGTCGAACACCGGGGAGCTGTTTTTT	CASRASGGGSNTGELFF
-	TRBV6-1	TRBJ1-2	-	TGTGCCAGCAAAGTGACTTTGGGCTATGGCTACACCTTC	CASKVTLGYGYTF
-	TRBV9	TRBJ2-7	TRBD1	TGTGCCAGCAGCGTTACAGGGGACGTTAGCTCCTACGAGCAGTACTTC	CASSVTGDVSSYEQYF
-	TRBV30	TRBJ2-7	-	TGTGCCTGGAATGGCCCCTTTATTCAAGACTACGAGCAGTACTTC	CAWNGPFIQDYEQYF
-	TRBV7-9	TRBJ2-2	TRBD1	TGTGCCAGCAGCTTAGGTGACAGGGGTACCGGTGGGGAGCTGTTTTTT	CASSLGDRGTGGELFF
-	TRBV30	TRBJ1-5	TRBD1	TGTGCCTGGAGCCGGGACAGGGGGCTAGGAAGGTCGGATCAGCCCCAGCATTTT	CAWSRDRGLGRSDQPQHF
-	TRBV4-2	TRBJ1-6	-	TGTGCCAGCAGTCGACACAGGGAGGGGAATTCACCCCTCCACTTT	CASSRHREGNSPLHF
-	TRBV19	TRBJ2-5	TRBD2	TGTGCCAGTAGTAGGGGACTAGCTGAGACCCAGTACTTC	CASSRGLAETQYF
-	TRBV19	TRBJ1-1	-	TGTGCCAGTAGTATTTTAGGGGCCGCTGAAGCTTTCTTT	CASSILGAAEAFF
-	TRBV28	TRBJ2-3	TRBD2	TGTGCCAGCAGGTCCCCCAGCGGGGGGGCCGGAAATACGCAGTATTTT	CASRSPSGGAGNTQYF
-	TRBV6-4	TRBJ2-3	-	TGTGCCAGCAGTGAGGGGGCAACAGATACGCAGTATTTT	CASSEGATDTQYF
-	TRBV6-1	TRBJ1-2	-	TGTGCCAGCAGGGGGGCCCTGGCGAATGGCTACACCTTC	CASRGALANGYTF
-	TRBV5-1	TRBJ2-2	TRBD2	TGCGCCAGCAGCTTCCATTCCCCGGCCAGCGGGGGTTCTTTCACCGGGGAGCTGTTTTTT	CASSFHSPASGGSFTGELFF
-	TRBV28	TRBJ2-5	-	TGTGCCAGCAGGCTACAGGGACCTCAAGAGACCCAGTACTTC	CASRLQGPQETQYF
-	TRBV4-2	TRBJ2-2	TRBD1	TGTGCCAGCAGCCAACGGACAGGCAACCATCAGAACACCGGGGAGCTGTTTTTT	CASSQRTGNHQNTGELFF
-	TRBV9	TRBJ1-1	-	TGTGCCAGCAGCGTAGGGTTTCTGATTGAGCAGAACACTGAAGCTTTCTTT	CASSVGFLIEQNTEAFF
-	TRBV27	TRBJ2-5	TRBD1	TGTGCCAGCAGGATCCGACAGGGGCCCCAAGAGACCCAGTACTTC	CASRIRQGPQETQYF
-	TRBV5-6	TRBJ1-2	-	TGTGCCAGCAGGTACTCTGGCTACACCTTC	CASRYSGYTF
-	TRBV5-1	TRBJ2-5	TRBD2	TGCGCCAGCAGCCCCGGGACTAGCCCAGAGACCCAGTACTTC	CASSPGTSPETQYF
-	TRBV19	TRBJ1-4	-	TGTGCCAGTAGTATTGAAGGACAGAGGACTAATGAAAAACTGTTTTTT	CASSIEGQRTNEKLFF
once	TRBV7-2	TRBJ1-1	TRBD1	TGTGCCAGCAGCCTCTCCGGGACAGAGAGCGAAGCTTTCTTT	CASSLSGTESEAFF
-	TRBV5-4	TRBJ1-1	TRBD1	TGTGCCAGCAGCTTGGGGCAGGGGGCCAACACTGAAGCTTTCTTT	CASSLGQGANTEAFF
-	TRBV2	TRBJ1-4	-	TGTGCCAGCAGTGGCCCCGTGGAGGGGACGGGACTGTTTTTT	CASSGPVEGTGLFF
once	TRBV20-1	TRBJ2-1	-	TGCAGTGCTAGTAACAATGAGCAGTTCTTC	CSASNNEQFF